These T cell receptor beta chains were read from a single sample in a study of T cell responses to AZD1222 COVID-19 vaccine. The repertoire was sequenced with immunoSEQ multiplex PCR; TCRdb's copy has only in-frame clones and lacks some. The sample lists about 150,000 clones, more than 85% occurring once. Sequenced material: peripheral blood, taken 28 days after the second AZD1222 dose. These receptors were obtained from an adult who received the AZD1222 COVID-19 vaccine. Each CDR3 is given with its conserved first and last residue. The D gene is left open where the match is weak. Clone size is shown for a subset of rows, as once, few, many or a class of expanded clone.

TRBD2	TRBV19	12	TRBJ2-3	-	TGTGCCACCACACAAGCGGGATTAACGCAGTATTTT	CATTQAGLTQYF
-	TRBV7-9	14	TRBJ2-5	-	TGTGCCAGCAGCCCGAGACAGGTCCAAGAGACCCAGTACTTC	CASSPRQVQETQYF
-	TRBV10-3	13	TRBJ1-1	-	TGTGCCATCAGTGAGTCGCAGGGTTCTGAAGCTTTCTTT	CAISESQGSEAFF
TRBD2	TRBV7-2	18	TRBJ2-7	-	TGTGCCAGCAGCTCCAAAAGCCCCTCTAGCGGGAGGGCCAGCGAGCAGTACTTC	CASSSKSPSSGRASEQYF
-	TRBV15	15	TRBJ1-4	-	TGTGCCACCAGCAGCCCGAAAAGGGAGGGTGAAAAACTGTTTTTT	CATSSPKREGEKLFF
TRBD1	TRBV28	15	TRBJ2-7	-	TGTGCCAGCTACGCTGGGACAGGGGGCTTCTACGAGCAGTACTTC	CASYAGTGGFYEQYF
-	TRBV9	13	TRBJ1-2	-	TGTGCCAGCAGCGTAGACGGGGTCTATGGCTACACCTTC	CASSVDGVYGYTF
-	TRBV30	13	TRBJ1-4	-	TGTGCCTGGAGTCCCCGGGAAAATGAAAAACTGTTTTTT	CAWSPRENEKLFF
TRBD2	TRBV7-6	17	TRBJ2-7	-	TGTGCCAGCAGCTTAGGGGGGGCTAGGACTAGCGGTTTAGAGCAGTACTTC	CASSLGGARTSGLEQYF
-	TRBV2	14	TRBJ2-3	-	TGTGCCAGCAGTGAGAAAAATCCCGCAGATACGCAGTATTTT	CASSEKNPADTQYF
TRBD2	TRBV7-9	15	TRBJ2-5	-	TGTGCCAGCGGTAGGGGTCTAGCGGGAGAAGAGACCCAGTACTTC	CASGRGLAGEETQYF
TRBD2	TRBV10-3	12	TRBJ2-1	-	TGTGCCATCGGTGGGGGGGACAATGAGCAGTTCTTC	CAIGGGDNEQFF
TRBD1	TRBV5-1	15	TRBJ1-2	-	TGCGCCAGCAGCTTCCCGGACAGGGTTCGTGGTGGCTACACCTTC	CASSFPDRVRGGYTF
TRBD2	TRBV19	14	TRBJ2-5	-	TGTGCCAGTAGTACGCGGGGGGCGTTGGAGACCCAGTACTTC	CASSTRGALETQYF
TRBD1	TRBV13	15	TRBJ1-4	-	TGTGCCAGCAGCCTCCGACAGGGGGGAAATGAAAAACTGTTTTTT	CASSLRQGGNEKLFF
-	TRBV27	15	TRBJ1-5	-	TGTGCCAGCAGTATGGGAAGTCTGGGCAATCAGCCCCAGCATTTT	CASSMGSLGNQPQHF
TRBD1	TRBV24-1	15	TRBJ2-7	once	TGTGCCACCGGCGGGACAGGGGCGCATCGCTACGAGCAGTACTTC	CATGGTGAHRYEQYF
TRBD2	TRBV5-6	15	TRBJ2-7	-	TGTGCCAGCAGCTTTCTCCTAGCGGGAGGAGTCGAGCAGTACTTC	CASSFLLAGGVEQYF
TRBD1	TRBV28	14	TRBJ2-7	-	TGTGCCAGCAGTAAACCGGGACAGGGGCGTGAGCAGTACTTC	CASSKPGQGREQYF
-	TRBV6-5	11	TRBJ2-1	once	TGTGCCAGCAGTCAGGGCGGTGAGCAGTTCTTC	CASSQGGEQFF
-	TRBV6-5	16	TRBJ1-2	-	TGTGCCAGCAGTTACTCGGGGGCGCTTGGGCCCTATGGCTACACCTTC	CASSYSGALGPYGYTF
TRBD1	TRBV7-9	17	TRBJ1-3	-	TGTGCCAGCAGCATAGGACAGGGGGGCCGCTCTGGAAACACCATATATTTT	CASSIGQGGRSGNTIYF
-	TRBV11-2	12	TRBJ2-5	-	TGTGCCAGCAGCTTAGATGAAGAGACCCAGTACTTC	CASSLDEETQYF
-	TRBV7-3	12	TRBJ2-3	-	TGTGCCAGCAGCTTCCAGGGGGGTACGCAGTATTTT	CASSFQGGTQYF
TRBD1	TRBV28	15	TRBJ2-7	-	TGTGCCGTACAGGGGAAGGACGGTTGGGACTACGAGCAGTACTTC	CAVQGKDGWDYEQYF